This TCR beta chain was retrieved from a study of spatial heterogeneity in lung cancer. General study points: Higher tumor mutation counts went along with higher counts of expanded intratumoral alpha and beta TCRs.

TCRdb re-called the 5' RACE reads with MiXCR, one entry per CDR3 protein. The data contain fewer than 20,000 distinct CDR3 sequences, less than 7.5% of them singletons. Indicated time point: sample taken at primary tumor resection. In regard to this clonotype: Its antigen is unidentified.

The source was lung tumor tissue, collected at surgery. The TCR originated in a female donor with early-stage non-small cell lung cancer.

CDR3 protein: CATERQGFGETQYF. As DNA, the CDR3 is TGTGCCACTGAAAGACAGGGCTTTGGAGAGACCCAGTACTTC. The gene calls are TRBV12-3 or TRBV12-4 and TRBJ2-5; TRBD1 matches 7 bases. J lost 4 bases, V lost 10 bases, and 12 bases had no gene match. The length of the CDR3 is 14 residues.